Given below is one T cell receptor (beta chain) in context. Its antigen is currently unknown. This sample is drawn from a study of T cells expressing NK-cell markers. Study-level results: It was still unclear whether expanded NKG2C+ T cell clones were HCMV specific.

TCR beta libraries carry UMIs added by 5'RACE template switching. Following a re-call of the 5' RACE reads, TCRdb has one entry per CDR3 protein and lacks DNA. The record lists about 380,000 distinct CDR3 sequences, of which the ten most abundant hold roughly 5.4%. The CDR3 length is 16 residues. Germline V gene data show CDR1 as SNHLY and CDR2 as FYNNEI. The chain joins TRBV2 to TRBJ1-3; the TCRdb D gene call, TRBD1, has no DNA to confirm it. Sample: blood T cells: a sorted CD56 or NKG2C T cell subset, CD4+ or CD8+ T cells, or bulk PBMC T cells (not recorded which). This receptor was obtained from a man aged 18 to 70 in good health. The CDR3 spells CASRERGPLPGNTIYF.